The T cell receptor (beta chain) under discussion was sequenced for a study of control samples from healthy donors and cancer patients. Profiling relied on immunoSEQ multiplex PCR, and the TCRdb table lists in-frame clones only, not all of them. Here the sample spans around 170,000 clones, more than 80% being singletons. This CDR3 has 11 residues. Per germline, CDR1 MNHNS and CDR2 SASEGT. Trimming removed 2 bases at V and 5 bases at J, with 4 bases between. This clonotype originated in a man aged 25-40 years in good health. The sequencing sample was made of blood. V and J are TRBV6-1 and TRBJ2-7; D gene unclear. CDR3 amino acids: CASSERHEQYF. DNA of the CDR3: TGTGCCAGCAGTGAACGGCACGAGCAGTACTTC.